This T cell receptor (beta chain) was documented in a study of cytomegalovirus exposure and HLA in healthy donors. Overall study findings and caveats: The investigators catalogued 164 TCR beta chains as cytomegalovirus-associated. CMV antigen specificity of a few CMV-associated chains was confirmed in vitro.

CDR1 is SEHNR, CDR2 FQNEAQ, per germline (reference sequence). V lost 4 bases and J lost 4; bases outside the gene matches: 9. The CDR3 sequence is 16 residues long. A remark on this clone: Antigen unknown.

These donors were members of the roughly 120-subject validation cohort, a group separate from the roughly 670-subject first cohort. Sequenced by immunoSEQ multiplex PCR; TCRdb stores in-frame clones only, minus some. The sample contains around 150,000 clones, just under 85% of which appear only once. This rearrangement joins TRBV7-9 to TRBJ1-4, with 7 positions matching TRBD1. The sample consisted of PBMCs. The receptor was derived from a man younger than 45 in good health and CMV-seropositive. DNA of the CDR3: TGTGCCAGCAGCTATCTGCCAGGGGGAGGTAATGAAAAACTGTTTTTT. Protein sequence: CASSYLPGGGNEKLFF. Full variable domain (missing parts from reference TRBV7-9 and TRBJ1-4): DTGVSQNPRHKITKRGQNVTFRCDPISEHNRLYWYRQTLGQGPEFLTYFQNEAQLEKSRLLSDRFSAERPKGSFSTLEIQRTEQGDSAMYLCASSYLPGGGNEKLFFGSGTQLSVL.